The present T cell receptor (beta chain) was sequenced within a study of blood T cell repertoires in COVID-19. Study summary: Specimens from acute and convalescent COVID-19 originated in the United States, Italy and Spain. Nucleic acid was either cDNA or gDNA, and it came from T cells, B-cell-depleted T cells, or PBMCs.

V gave up 4 bases and J gave up 3 bases, with 11 bases separating them. The CDR3 extends over 15 amino acids. Germline-derived CDR1 and CDR2 are SGHKS and YYEKEE (reference sequence). Study processing details: Quantification of nucleated cells was approximated via reference gene primer amplification. Sequenced by immunoSEQ multiplex PCR; TCRdb stores in-frame clones only, minus some. V, J and clone size were drawn from that table, and D and trimming were deduced from the DNA. The sample lists 95,000 or so clones; approximately 80% were seen once. Material for sequencing was peripheral blood. The origin of this receptor is a human donor in a cohort sampled during active COVID-19. This chain links TRBV5-5 with TRBJ1-6; no clear D gene. CDR3 bases: TGTGCCAGCAGCCCGGTCAGGTTCTATAATTCACCCCTCCACTTT. Residues: CASSPVRFYNSPLHF.